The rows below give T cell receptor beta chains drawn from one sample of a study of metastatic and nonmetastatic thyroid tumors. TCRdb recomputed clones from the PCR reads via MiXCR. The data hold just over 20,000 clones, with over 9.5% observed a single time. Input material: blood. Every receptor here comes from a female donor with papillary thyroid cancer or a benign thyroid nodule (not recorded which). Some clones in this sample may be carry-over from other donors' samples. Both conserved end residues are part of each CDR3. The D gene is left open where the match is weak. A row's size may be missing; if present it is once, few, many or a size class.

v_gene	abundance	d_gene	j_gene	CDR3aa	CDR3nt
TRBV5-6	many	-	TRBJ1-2	CASTLGTYGYTF	TGTGCCAGCACCTTAGGGACTTATGGCTACACCTTC
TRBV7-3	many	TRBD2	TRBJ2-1	CASSLLAGAYNEQFF	TGTGCCAGCAGCTTACTAGCGGGGGCGTACAATGAGCAGTTCTTC
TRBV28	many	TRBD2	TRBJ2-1	CASSIAGGAYNEQFF	TGTGCCAGCAGTATAGCGGGAGGTGCCTACAATGAGCAGTTCTTC
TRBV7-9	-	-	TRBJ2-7	CASSFDVGNEQYF	TGTGCCAGCAGCTTTGATGTTGGTAACGAGCAGTACTTC
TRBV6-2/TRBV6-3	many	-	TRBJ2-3	CASSPIDDTQYF	TGTGCCAGCAGTCCCATCGACGATACGCAGTATTTT
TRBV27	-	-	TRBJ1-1	CASSLSVGVQAFF	TGTGCCAGCAGTTTGAGTGTGGGGGTACAAGCTTTCTTT
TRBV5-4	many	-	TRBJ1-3	CASSLVVSQLSGNTIYF	TGTGCCAGCAGCTTGGTGGTCAGCCAGTTATCTGGAAACACCATATATTTT
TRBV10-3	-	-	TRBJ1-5	CATGGAQQPQHF	TGTGCCACCGGTGGGGCTCAACAGCCCCAGCATTTT
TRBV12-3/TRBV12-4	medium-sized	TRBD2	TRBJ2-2	CASIISGVNTGELFF	TGTGCCAGCATCATTAGCGGGGTTAACACCGGGGAGCTGTTTTTT
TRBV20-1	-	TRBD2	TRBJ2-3	CSASPSLAGGHTDTQYF	TGCAGTGCTAGCCCCTCGCTAGCGGGAGGACACACAGATACGCAGTATTTT
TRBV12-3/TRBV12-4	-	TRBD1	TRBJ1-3	CASRSRGRGGNTIYF	TGTGCCAGCAGGAGCAGGGGGCGCGGGGGAAACACCATATATTTT
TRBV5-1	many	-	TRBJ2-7	CASSLETDLPLRQYF	TGCGCCAGCAGCTTAGAGACAGATCTGCCTCTGCGGCAGTACTTC
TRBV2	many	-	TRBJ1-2	CASRLTSGYGYTF	TGTGCCAGCAGACTTACAAGCGGCTATGGCTACACCTTC
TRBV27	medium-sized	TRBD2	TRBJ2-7	CASALTTRGGSQTYEQYF	TGTGCCAGCGCGCTAACCACCCGGGGGGGCAGTCAGACGTACGAGCAGTACTTC
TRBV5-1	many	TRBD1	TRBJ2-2	CASSLAVAGGAGELFF	TGCGCCAGCAGCTTGGCCGTTGCAGGGGGAGCCGGGGAGCTGTTTTTT
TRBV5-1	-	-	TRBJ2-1	CASIPAHSEQFF	TGCGCCAGCATCCCTGCGCATAGTGAGCAGTTCTTC
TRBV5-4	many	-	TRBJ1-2	CASSFRDTTGGYTF	TGTGCCAGCAGCTTCCGAGATACGACAGGAGGCTACACCTTC
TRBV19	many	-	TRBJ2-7	CASNIIGAEGPKVF	TGTGCCAGTAACATAATCGGGGCAGAGGGCCCGAAGGTCTTC
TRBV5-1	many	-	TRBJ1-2	CASSRREGGGYTF	TGCGCCAGCTCCCGACGAGAAGGTGGTGGCTACACCTTC
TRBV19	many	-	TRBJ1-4	CASRSLAGATNEKLFF	TGTGCCAGTCGATCCCTCGCGGGCGCAACTAATGAAAAACTATTTTTT
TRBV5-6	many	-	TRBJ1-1	CASSDQTANTEAFF	TGTGCCAGCAGCGACCAAACAGCGAACACTGAAGCTTTCTTT
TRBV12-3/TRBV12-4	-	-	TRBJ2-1	CASAGGDSYNEQFF	TGTGCCAGCGCTGGCGGAGACTCCTACAATGAGCAGTTCTTC
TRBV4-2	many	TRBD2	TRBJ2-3	CASSQVLAGGPGDTQYF	TGTGCCAGCAGCCAAGTCCTAGCGGGGGGGCCCGGAGATACGCAGTATTTT
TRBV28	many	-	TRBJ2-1	CASLPPSYNEQFF	TGTGCCAGTCTACCTCCCTCCTACAATGAGCAGTTCTTC
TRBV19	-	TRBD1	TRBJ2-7	CASRVTGTGKDEQYF	TGTGCCAGTAGGGTCACCGGGACAGGGAAAGACGAGCAGTACTTC
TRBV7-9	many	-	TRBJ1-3	CASSSQDRPGDTIYF	TGTGCCAGCAGCTCCCAGGACCGACCAGGAGACACCATATATTTT
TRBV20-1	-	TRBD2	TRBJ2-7	CSAEGLAGASYEQYF	TGCAGTGCTGAAGGACTAGCGGGAGCCTCCTACGAGCAGTACTTC
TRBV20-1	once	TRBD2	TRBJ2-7	CSAPVGASGTYEQYF	TGCAGTGCCCCGGTAGGGGCTAGCGGGACTTACGAGCAGTACTTC